A selection of T cell receptor beta chains follows, all from one sample in a study of cytomegalovirus exposure and HLA in healthy donors. Libraries were prepared by immunoSEQ multiplex PCR; TCRdb keeps only in-frame clonotypes and omits some of them. The sample shows more than 60,000 clones, 74% of them seen only once. The sample was PBMCs. The receptor source for this set is a man aged 35 to 55 in good health and CMV-seropositive. CDR3s include the opening cysteine and the closing phenylalanine or tryptophan. The D gene is left open where the match is weak. Rows give clone size only sometimes, using once, few, many, or a class for an expanded clone.

d_call: TRBD1
clone_size: .
v_call: TRBV6-6
j_call: TRBJ1-5
cdr3_nt: TGTGCCAGCAGTTCACAGGGGCATCAGCCCCAACATTTT
cdr3_aa: CASSSQGHQPQHF

d_call: .
clone_size: .
v_call: TRBV28
j_call: TRBJ1-6
cdr3_nt: TGTGCCAGCAGTCTTCGGACTCTCCCACCCCTCCACTTT
cdr3_aa: CASSLRTLPPLHF

d_call: .
clone_size: few
v_call: TRBV21-1
j_call: TRBJ2-7
cdr3_nt: TGTGCCAGCAGCAAAGCACAAATAAGCTCCTACGAGCAGTACTTC
cdr3_aa: CASSKAQISSYEQYF

d_call: .
clone_size: .
v_call: TRBV5-3
j_call: TRBJ1-5
cdr3_nt: TGTGCCAGAAGACTTACAGCTGGGAATCAGCCCCAGCATTTT
cdr3_aa: CARRLTAGNQPQHF

d_call: TRBD2
clone_size: .
v_call: TRBV5-1
j_call: TRBJ2-1
cdr3_nt: TGCGCCAGCAGCTCGGGACTAGCGGAGGACAATGAGCAGTTCTTC
cdr3_aa: CASSSGLAEDNEQFF

d_call: .
clone_size: few
v_call: TRBV6-5
j_call: TRBJ1-4
cdr3_nt: TGTGCCAGCAGGGAGACAGGAACTAATGAAAAACTGTTTTTT
cdr3_aa: CASRETGTNEKLFF

d_call: .
clone_size: .
v_call: TRBV7-6
j_call: TRBJ2-5
cdr3_nt: TGTGCCAGCAGCAAAAGACAGGCCAAGCAAGAGACCCAGTACTTC
cdr3_aa: CASSKRQAKQETQYF

d_call: TRBD2
clone_size: .
v_call: TRBV27
j_call: TRBJ2-1
cdr3_nt: TGTGCCAGCAGTTTTTCTAGCGGGAGCTACAATGAGCAGTTCTTC
cdr3_aa: CASSFSSGSYNEQFF

d_call: TRBD1
clone_size: once
v_call: TRBV7-2
j_call: TRBJ1-5
cdr3_nt: TGTGCCAGCAGCAGGGACAGGGGAAGCAATCAGCCCCAGCATTTT
cdr3_aa: CASSRDRGSNQPQHF

d_call: TRBD1
clone_size: once
v_call: TRBV7-2
j_call: TRBJ1-2
cdr3_nt: TGTGCCAGCAGCTTACCCCCAGGGACAGGGGGCGACTATGGCTACACCTTC
cdr3_aa: CASSLPPGTGGDYGYTF

d_call: .
clone_size: .
v_call: TRBV2
j_call: TRBJ2-3
cdr3_nt: TGTGCCAGCAGTGACCAGGGCCTAGATACGCAGTATTTT
cdr3_aa: CASSDQGLDTQYF

d_call: TRBD1
clone_size: .
v_call: TRBV27
j_call: TRBJ2-7
cdr3_nt: TGTGCCAGCAGTCCCGCAGGGGGCTGGTACGAGCAGTACTTC
cdr3_aa: CASSPAGGWYEQYF

d_call: TRBD1
clone_size: .
v_call: TRBV4-1
j_call: TRBJ2-1
cdr3_nt: TGCGCCAGCAGACGACAGGGAGCTAATGAGCAGTTCTTC
cdr3_aa: CASRRQGANEQFF

d_call: .
clone_size: .
v_call: TRBV5-4
j_call: TRBJ1-3
cdr3_nt: TGTGCCAGCAGCCCGGGTCTCTCTGGAAACACCATATATTTT
cdr3_aa: CASSPGLSGNTIYF

d_call: TRBD1
clone_size: .
v_call: TRBV5-1
j_call: TRBJ2-5
cdr3_nt: TGCGCCAGCAGCTTAGAGACAGGGGGGCAAGAGACCCAGTACTTC
cdr3_aa: CASSLETGGQETQYF

d_call: TRBD2
clone_size: few
v_call: TRBV5-1
j_call: TRBJ2-3
cdr3_nt: TGCGCCAGCAGCCGAACGGGACTAGCGGGCACAGATACGCAGTATTTT
cdr3_aa: CASSRTGLAGTDTQYF

d_call: TRBD2
clone_size: .
v_call: TRBV15
j_call: TRBJ2-1
cdr3_nt: TGTGCCACCAGCCCCGGGACTAGCGGGAGGGATGAGCAGTTCTTC
cdr3_aa: CATSPGTSGRDEQFF

d_call: TRBD1
clone_size: .
v_call: TRBV28
j_call: TRBJ1-1
cdr3_nt: TGTGCCAGCAGTCCTTCGACAGGGGAAGCTTTCTTT
cdr3_aa: CASSPSTGEAFF

d_call: .
clone_size: .
v_call: TRBV19
j_call: TRBJ1-5
cdr3_nt: TGTGCCAGTAGCTCTCCGGTTAGCAATCAGCCCCAGCATTTT
cdr3_aa: CASSSPVSNQPQHF

d_call: TRBD1
clone_size: .
v_call: TRBV4-1
j_call: TRBJ1-2
cdr3_nt: TGCGCCAGCAGCCAAGCCCCACAGGGGACCTATGGCTACACCTTC
cdr3_aa: CASSQAPQGTYGYTF

d_call: .
clone_size: .
v_call: TRBV7-2
j_call: TRBJ2-5
cdr3_nt: TGTGCCAGCAGCTTAAACAGCTACCCCCAAGAGACCCAGTACTTC
cdr3_aa: CASSLNSYPQETQYF

d_call: TRBD1
clone_size: .
v_call: TRBV29-1
j_call: TRBJ1-1
cdr3_nt: TGCAGCGTAAGGGGACAGGATTATATGAACACTGAAGCTTTCTTT
cdr3_aa: CSVRGQDYMNTEAFF

d_call: TRBD1
clone_size: once
v_call: TRBV7-8
j_call: TRBJ2-7
cdr3_nt: TGTGCCAGCAGCTCCCAGGGACAGGTGATGGGGGAGCAGTACTTC
cdr3_aa: CASSSQGQVMGEQYF

d_call: TRBD1
clone_size: few
v_call: TRBV5-1
j_call: TRBJ1-4
cdr3_nt: TGCGCCAGCAGTTTAGGACAGGGGGAAGGGTCTAATGAAAAACTGTTTTTT
cdr3_aa: CASSLGQGEGSNEKLFF

d_call: .
clone_size: .
v_call: TRBV5-1
j_call: TRBJ2-3
cdr3_nt: TGCGCCAGCAGCTTGGAGCCCCCTAGCACAGATACGCAGTATTTT
cdr3_aa: CASSLEPPSTDTQYF

d_call: .
clone_size: .
v_call: TRBV4-1
j_call: TRBJ2-2
cdr3_nt: TGCGCCAGCAGCCAAGATCGGAGCGGGGAGCTGTTTTTT
cdr3_aa: CASSQDRSGELFF

d_call: .
clone_size: .
v_call: TRBV27
j_call: TRBJ2-2
cdr3_nt: TGTGCCAGCAGTTCCTACAGGGCCGGGGAGCTGTTTTTT
cdr3_aa: CASSSYRAGELFF

d_call: .
clone_size: few
v_call: TRBV4-2
j_call: TRBJ1-2
cdr3_nt: TGTGCCAGCAGCCTTTTCTCTAACTATGGCTACACCTTC
cdr3_aa: CASSLFSNYGYTF

d_call: TRBD2
clone_size: .
v_call: TRBV9
j_call: TRBJ2-3
cdr3_nt: TGTGCCAGCAGCGTATGGTCTAGCGGGGAATATACGCAGTATTTT
cdr3_aa: CASSVWSSGEYTQYF